This T cell receptor (beta chain) was observed in a study of CD8 T cells in Susac syndrome. Turning to the study itself: At the time their blood was drawn, patients with Susac syndrome were either therapy-naive, on corticosteroids (with some of them also receiving intravenous immunoglobulin), or on intravenous immunoglobulin alone.

The study's findings and limits: In its TCR sequencing and HLA analysis, the study acknowledged that the number of individuals was relatively small.

There are 12 residues in the CDR3. Germline V CDR1 and CDR2: SGDLS, YYNGEE. V dropped 0 bases and J dropped 6 bases, with 7 bases sitting between them. This clonotype was observed once. Its specificity is unknown. Sequencing targeted TCR beta in T cells from blood (CD8+ and CD4+). After extraction with the RNeasy kit, roughly 0.5 to 1 ug of the RNA was reverse transcribed using random hexamers. Using its own MiXCR run on the immunoSEQ multiplex PCR reads, TCRdb lists one record per CDR3 protein. The table lists hundreds of thousands of distinct CDR3 sequences, 85% to 95% of them singletons. The chain couples TRBV9 to TRBJ2-7, with D hard to call. Sample: CD4+ T cells from PBMCs. This clonotype was sampled from a human donor with Susac syndrome. This CDR3 reads CASSVDVGEQYF. The DNA for the CDR3 is TGTGCCAGCAGCGTAGACGTCGGCGAGCAGTACTTC. The variable domain in full, with the rest retrieved from reference TRBV9 and TRBJ2-7, is DSGVTQTPKHLITATGQRVTLRCSPRSGDLSVYWYQQSLDQGLQFLIQYYNGEERAKGNILERFSAQQFPDLHSELNLSSLELGDSALYFCASSVDVGEQYFGPGTRLTVT.